This T cell receptor (beta chain) was identified in a study of T-cell memory formation after mild COVID-19. Findings and limits, study-wide: CD4+ bias marked clones expanding day 15 to 37, unlike balanced contracting clones.

TCRdb called the 5' RACE reads again in MiXCR, with one record for every CDR3 protein. The top ten clones hold roughly 23% of a sample with 270,000 or so distinct CDR3 sequences, around 17% of them seen once. This CDR3 has 14 amino acids. Germline lookup yields CDR1 MNHEY and CDR2 SVGEGT. J was trimmed by 4 bases and V by 6 bases; bases with no gene match: 5. This clonotype was counted between two and nine times. Its antigen is as yet unknown. This chain connects TRBV6-2 or TRBV6-3 to TRBJ2-3; the match to TRBD2 covers 9 bases. What was sequenced was PBMCs or a T cell subset sorted from them (not recorded which). The TCR sequence derives from a man younger than 35 who had mild COVID-19 (a few samples of this study predate the infection). Cell type and time point are not known. CDR3 DNA: TGTGCCAGCAGAGAAGCGGGGGGCCCAGATACGCAGTATTTT. Translated: CASREAGGPDTQYF.